A single sample gave rise to the 26 T cell receptor beta chains below, sequenced in a study of T cell changes during pregnancy in multiple sclerosis. Here immunoSEQ multiplex PCR was the method, and the copy in TCRdb shows in-frame clones only, minus some. This sample yields just over 50,000 clones, of which around 94% are seen a single time; 0.55% to 0.75% belongs to the top ten. The specimen comprised CD4+ T cells from peripheral blood mononuclear cells, sampled in the second trimester of pregnancy. The receptor set was obtained from a female donor with multiple sclerosis, enrolled in a pregnancy study.

The CDR3 is CSVLGGGYNEQFF. The CDR3 DNA follows: TGCAGCGTCTTAGGCGGGGGTTACAATGAGCAGTTCTTC. This sequence joins TRBV29-1 and TRBJ2-1; 7 nucleotides agree with TRBD2. Unmatched junction bases numbered 6, after V lost 6 bases and J lost 4 bases. Germline loops: CDR1 SQVTM, CDR2 ANQGSEA. CDR3 length equals 13 residues.

This clone was seen once. The rearrangement joins TRBV7-2 to TRBJ2-7, with 7 bases aligning to TRBD2. Germline CDR1 is SGHTA and CDR2 is FQGNSA. The CDR3 is made up of 14 amino acids. With V trimmed by 0 bases and J by 2 bases, 1 base remained unmatched. In DNA form, the CDR3 reads TGTGCCAGCAGCTTAGCGGGGGGGGCCTACGAGCAGTACTTC. As protein: CASSLAGGAYEQYF. The full variable domain, in which reference TRBV7-2 and TRBJ2-7 provide the parts outside the CDR3, is GAGVSQSPSNKVTEKGKDVELRCDPISGHTALYWYRQSLGQGLEFLIYFQGNSAPDKSGLPSDRFSAERTGGSVSTLTIQRTQQEDSAVYLCASSLAGGAYEQYFGPGTRLTVT.

The V call is TRBV11-2, the J call TRBJ2-5, with TRBD2 matching 9 bases. The CDR3 runs 17 residues. Losses at the gene ends were 1 base for V and 5 bases for J; bases not matched to a gene: 11. Germline values: CDR1 SGHAT, CDR2 FQNNGV. Here the CDR3 DNA reads TGTGCCAGCAGCTTAGTCACAGCGGGGGGTTCCCGGGAGACCCAGTACTTC. This sequence encodes CASSLVTAGGSRETQYF. The variable domain in full, completed from reference TRBV11-2 and TRBJ2-5, reads EAGVAQSPRYKIIEKRQSVAFWCNPISGHATLYWYQQILGQGPKLLIQFQNNGVVDDSQLPKDRFSAERLKGVDSTLKIQPAKLEDSAVYLCASSLVTAGGSRETQYFGPGTRLLVL.

The V and J genes are TRBV7-2 and TRBJ2-5, with D hard to call. Per the germline V gene, CDR1 is SGHTA and CDR2 is FQGNSA. The CDR3 consists of 13 residues. V lost 4 bases, J lost 6 bases, and 12 bases lay in between. CDR3 in DNA: TGTGCCAGCAGCTCCCTACCGTTCAAGACCCAGTACTTC. Residues: CASSSLPFKTQYF.

The chain carries TRBV29-1 and TRBJ2-7, with 7 bases lining up with TRBD1. J lost 2 bases, V lost 2 bases, and 0 bases had no gene match. CDR3 length equals 12 residues. In germline, CDR1 is SQVTM, CDR2 ANQGSEA. The CDR3 bases are TGCAGCGTTGAAAGGGGGCCCTACGAGCAGTACTTC. Translation: CSVERGPYEQYF.

A single count supports this clone. The chain carries TRBV19 and TRBJ2-7; 7 positions agree with TRBD1. J gave up 6 bases and V 5 bases, and 10 bases lay outside the gene matches. Germline CDR1 is LNHDA and CDR2 is SQIVND (reference sequence). This CDR3 spans 14 amino acids. CDR3 nucleotides: TGTGCCAGTAGTGCGAGCCCCAACAGGGGCGAGCAGTACTTC. Its protein is CASSASPNRGEQYF.

In its sample, this clone was seen once. The V and J genes are TRBV7-3 and TRBJ1-6; 9 bases map to TRBD1. The CDR3 length is 18 residues. V gave up 3 bases and J gave up 7 bases; unmatched junction bases: 13. The V gene's germline CDR1 is SGHTA and CDR2 FQGTGA. CDR3 sequence: CASSFSTGGGFANSPLHF. Here the CDR3 DNA reads TGTGCCAGCAGCTTCTCGACAGGGGGTGGTTTTGCGAATTCACCCCTCCACTTT.

This chain links TRBV30 with TRBJ1-1, with TRBD1 as a possible D gene (5 bases). Germline lookup yields CDR1 GTSNPN and CDR2 SVGIG (reference sequence). The CDR3 contains 13 residues. Trimming removed 7 bases at V and 3 bases at J, with 15 bases between. Here the CDR3 reads CAFRWGEDTEAFF. CDR3 bases: TGTGCCTTTCGCTGGGGGGAGGACACTGAAGCTTTCTTT. Supplemented by reference TRBV30 and TRBJ1-1, the full variable domain reads SQTIHQWPATLVQPVGSPLSLECTVEGTSNPNLYWYRQAAGRGLQLLFYSVGIGQISSEVPQNLSASRPQDRQFILSSKKLLLSDSGFYLCAFRWGEDTEAFFGQGTRLTVV.

The CDR3 here is CAINRGNTEAFF. The DNA of the CDR3 is TGTGCCATCAACAGGGGGAACACTGAAGCTTTCTTT. The chain couples TRBV10-3 to TRBJ1-1, with 7 bases fitting TRBD1. Trimming cost V 7 bases and J 1 base; bases outside gene matches: 0. The CDR3 loop spans 12 amino acids. CDR1 is ENHRY and CDR2 is SYGVKD in the germline V gene.

The chain couples TRBV11-2 to TRBJ1-1; a possible D gene is TRBD1 (5 bases). V shed 5 bases and J shed 5 bases, with 15 bases lying between them. There are 14 residues in the CDR3. Germline loops: CDR1 SGHAT, CDR2 FQNNGV. The CDR3 bases are TGTGCCAGCAGCCCCGGGAGGGGACTGACTGAAGCTTTCTTT. Translation gives CASSPGRGLTEAFF.

This rearrangement joins TRBV6-5 to TRBJ1-3; D is possibly TRBD1 (5 bases). Germline CDR1 is MNHEY and CDR2 is SVGAGI. Between the trimmed V and J ends, which lost 2 bases and 3 bases, there was a span of 11 bases. This CDR3 is built from 15 residues. CDR3 bases: TGTGCCAGCAGTTACGGAGGGGCGGTTGGAAACACCATATATTTT. As protein: CASSYGGAVGNTIYF.

The chain carries TRBV27 and TRBJ1-1; maybe TRBD1 (5 bases). V was shortened by 5 bases and J by 3 bases, with 19 bases between the two germline ends. CDR1 and CDR2 from the germline V gene are MNHEY and SMNVEV (reference sequence). This CDR3 spans 16 amino acids. CDR3 in DNA: TGTGCCAGCAGTATCAGGGTAATGGCAGTATACACTGAAGCTTTCTTT. Its protein product is CASSIRVMAVYTEAFF.

This clone was seen a single time. The chain carries TRBV27 and TRBJ2-5; 8 nucleotides agree with TRBD1. Germline V CDR1 and CDR2: MNHEY, SMNVEV (reference sequence). With 5 bases clipped from V and 2 bases from J, the junction kept 4 bases outside the gene matches. The CDR3 totals 14 residues. CDR3 DNA: TGTGCCAGCAGTCGGACAGGGTGGCAAGAGACCCAGTACTTC. This gives the protein CASSRTGWQETQYF.

The chain is built from TRBV5-6 and TRBJ1-1; D is unresolved. With 3 bases removed from V and 0 bases from J, the gap between germline ends came to 9 bases. The CDR3 is 14 amino acids. The germline V gene has CDR1 SGHDT and CDR2 YYEEEE. The CDR3 loop reads CASSSNGLNTEAFF. In nucleotides, the CDR3 is TGTGCCAGCAGCTCAAATGGCCTGAACACTGAAGCTTTCTTT.

The chain carries TRBV5-1 and TRBJ2-1, with TRBD2 matching over 11 bases. Germline CDR1 and CDR2: SGHRS and YFSETQ. V shed 3 bases and J 2 bases; nucleotides not matched to a gene: 10. The CDR3 runs to 18 residues. CDR3 nucleotide sequence: TGCGCCAGCAGCTCCCCACTTCTAGCGGGGGGCACCTACAATGAGCAGTTCTTC. Translation: CASSSPLLAGGTYNEQFF.

The rearrangement links TRBV7-2 to TRBJ2-3; 10 nucleotides agree with TRBD2. V shed 3 bases, J shed 3 bases, and the junction held 3 bases outside the gene matches. The germline gives CDR1 SGHTA, CDR2 FQGNSA. The CDR3 totals 15 residues. The CDR3 loop is CASSFSSGGTDTQYF. DNA for the CDR3: TGTGCCAGCAGCTTCTCTAGCGGGGGAACAGATACGCAGTATTTT. The entire variable domain, with the rest obtained from reference TRBV7-2 and TRBJ2-3, is as follows: GAGVSQSPSNKVTEKGKDVELRCDPISGHTALYWYRQSLGQGLEFLIYFQGNSAPDKSGLPSDRFSAERTGGSVSTLTIQRTQQEDSAVYLCASSFSSGGTDTQYFGPGTRLTVL.

The gene calls are TRBV11-2 and TRBJ1-6, with D possibly TRBD1 on 6 matching bases. Germline CDR1 SGHAT, CDR2 FQNNGV. This CDR3 contains 16 residues. V was clipped by 6 bases and J by 4 bases, with 16 bases between them. The CDR3 nucleotides are TGTGCCAGCAGATATGACAGGCCGCCTTATAATTCACCCCTCCACTTT. Protein: CASRYDRPPYNSPLHF.

The chain has TRBV7-8 and TRBJ1-5; D might be TRBD1 (5 bases). CDR1 is SGHVS and CDR2 is FQNEAQ in the germline V gene. This CDR3 has 13 residues. V gave up 5 bases and J gave up 15 bases, with 20 bases separating them. The CDR3 loop reads CASSPVLGAAPHF. Here the CDR3 DNA reads TGTGCCAGCAGCCCTGTGTTAGGGGCAGCACCGCATTTT.

The genes are TRBV11-2 and TRBJ1-6, with 8 bases that match TRBD1. The CDR3 has 16 amino acids. V dropped 5 bases and J dropped 11; count of bases not matched to a gene: 14. Germline V gives CDR1 SGHAT, CDR2 FQNNGV. The CDR3 coding sequence is TGTGCCAGCAGCCCGGGGCCGGACAGGGCTTCGACACCCCTCCACTTT. Translated: CASSPGPDRASTPLHF.

V and J are TRBV7-7 and TRBJ2-5, with a tentative D call TRBD1 (5 bases). V lost 1 base to trimming and J lost 5 bases, with 8 bases between them. The germline V gene encodes CDR1 SSHAT and CDR2 FNYEAQ (reference sequence). The CDR3 consists of 13 residues. This CDR3 is CASSLGGPETQYF. CDR3 DNA sequence: TGTGCCAGCAGCTTAGGGGGCCCGGAGACCCAGTACTTC.

This chain joins TRBV28 and TRBJ2-5, with 10 positions matching TRBD1. The CDR3 contains 15 residues. V dropped 6 bases and J dropped 2; count of bases not matched to a gene: 6. Per germline, CDR1 MDHEN and CDR2 SYDVKM. The CDR3 loop reads CASRMTGGPQETQYF. As DNA, the CDR3 is TGTGCCAGCAGGATGACAGGGGGCCCGCAAGAGACCCAGTACTTC.

The V and J genes are TRBV6-4 and TRBJ1-5; TRBD1 matches 8 bases. In germline, CDR1 is MRHNA, CDR2 SNTAGT. Trimming took 3 bases from V and 6 from J; bases not matched to a gene: 4. The CDR3 runs to 14 residues. The CDR3, as DNA: TGTGCCAGCAGTGAACAGGGGGGTCGTCAGCCCCAGCATTTT. It is translated as CASSEQGGRQPQHF.

For the CDR3, the DNA is TGTGCCACCACCCAAACTAGCGGGCCGTACAATGAGCAGTTCTTC. It encodes CATTQTSGPYNEQFF. The genes are TRBV7-2 and TRBJ2-1; 9 positions agree with TRBD2. V trimming: 10 bases; J trimming: 4 bases; junction bases outside the gene matches: 11. The CDR3 is made up of 15 amino acids. Germline CDR1 is SGHTA and CDR2 is FQGNSA.

The J gene is TRBJ1-3, the V gene TRBV7-9; D perhaps matches TRBD1 (5 bases). Germline values: CDR1 SEHNR, CDR2 FQNEAQ (reference sequence). The CDR3 is 14 residues long. Trimming left V 5 bases short and J 0 bases short, with 8 bases between. CDR3 sequence (DNA): TGTGCCAGCAGCAAGACAGACTCTGGAAACACCATATATTTT. Amino acid sequence: CASSKTDSGNTIYF. Supplemented by reference TRBV7-9 and TRBJ1-3, the full variable domain reads DTGVSQNPRHKITKRGQNVTFRCDPISEHNRLYWYRQTLGQGPEFLTYFQNEAQLEKSRLLSDRFSAERPKGSFSTLEIQRTEQGDSAMYLCASSKTDSGNTIYFGEGSWLTVV.

V is TRBV9 and J is TRBJ2-1; D might be TRBD2 (6 bases). The CDR3 is 15 amino acids. Trimming removed 2 bases at V and 1 base at J, with 10 bases between. CDR1 and CDR2 from the germline V gene are SGDLS and YYNGEE. The CDR3 loop is CASSVGGDSYNEQFF. CDR3 bases: TGTGCCAGCAGCGTCGGCGGGGATTCCTACAATGAGCAGTTCTTC. Looking up the rest from reference TRBV9 and TRBJ2-1 gives the full variable domain: DSGVTQTPKHLITATGQRVTLRCSPRSGDLSVYWYQQSLDQGLQFLIQYYNGEERAKGNILERFSAQQFPDLHSELNLSSLELGDSALYFCASSVGGDSYNEQFFGPGTRLTVL.

The V gene is TRBV19, the J gene TRBJ2-1, with D perhaps matching TRBD2 (5 bases). CDR3 length: 15 residues. In germline, CDR1 is LNHDA, CDR2 SQIVND (reference sequence). Between the trimmed V and J ends, which lost 3 bases and 7 bases, there was a span of 16 bases. CDR3 loop: CASSIMRVMGNEQFF. CDR3 DNA sequence: TGTGCCAGTAGTATTATGAGGGTAATGGGGAATGAGCAGTTCTTC.